Here is one TCR beta chain with its context. Trimming cost V 6 bases and J 3 bases, with 14 bases left between them. CDR1 and CDR2 (germline): MDHEN, SYDVKM. CDR3 length: 14 amino acids. This sample was included in a study of blood T cell repertoires in COVID-19. About the study: Sites across the United States, Italy and Spain contributed samples from acute and convalescent COVID-19.

How the authors handled the data: Estimation of nucleated cell counts was performed using reference gene primer amplification. Data came from immunoSEQ multiplex PCR; TCRdb stores just in-frame clones and leaves some out. The V and J calls and clone size come from that table; D and trimming were worked out from the DNA. The data contain over 100,000 clones, approximately 89% of them singletons. This receptor was obtained from a man aged 50-60 years with acute or convalescent COVID-19. The sequenced material came from peripheral blood. The genes are TRBV28 and TRBJ1-1; D might be TRBD1 (5 bases). This CDR3 reads CASRRPGLHTEAFF. The CDR3 DNA reads TGTGCCAGCAGGCGACCGGGACTCCACACTGAAGCTTTCTTT.